This T cell receptor (beta chain) was observed in a study of T cells expressing NK-cell markers. This CDR3 is built from 12 residues. CDR1 and CDR2 (germline): ENHRY, SYGVKD. TCRdb re-called the 5' RACE reads, yielding one record per CDR3 amino acid sequence without DNA. The sample includes about 150,000 distinct CDR3 sequences. The chain couples TRBV10-3 to TRBJ2-3; the TCRdb D gene call, TRBD1, has no DNA to confirm it. The sequence derives from a woman aged 50 to 60 in good health. The sequenced sample was blood T cells: a sorted CD56 or NKG2C T cell subset, CD4+ or CD8+ T cells, or bulk PBMC T cells (not recorded which). CDR3 in amino acids: CAISESGAGQYF.